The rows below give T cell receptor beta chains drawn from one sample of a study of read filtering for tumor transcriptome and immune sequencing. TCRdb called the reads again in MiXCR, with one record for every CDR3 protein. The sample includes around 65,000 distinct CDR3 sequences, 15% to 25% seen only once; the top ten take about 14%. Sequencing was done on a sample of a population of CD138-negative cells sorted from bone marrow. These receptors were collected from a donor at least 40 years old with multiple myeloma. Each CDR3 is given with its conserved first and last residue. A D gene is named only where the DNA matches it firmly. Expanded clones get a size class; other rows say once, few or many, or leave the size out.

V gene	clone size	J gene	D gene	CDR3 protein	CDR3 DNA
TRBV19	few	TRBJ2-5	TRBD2	CASSAGTRGETQYF	TGTGCCAGTAGTGCCGGGACTAGAGGAGAGACCCAGTACTTC
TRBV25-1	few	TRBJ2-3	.	CASSEAGTDTQYF	TGTGCCAGCAGTGAAGCTGGCACAGATACGCAGTATTTT
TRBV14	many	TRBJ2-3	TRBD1	CASSHLPRDSATDTQYF	TGTGCCAGCAGCCATTTACCTCGGGACAGCGCCACAGATACGCAGTATTTT
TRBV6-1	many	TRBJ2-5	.	CASSEGGPRTQYF	TGTGCCAGCAGTGAGGGAGGTCCCCGGACCCAGTACTTC
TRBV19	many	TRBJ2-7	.	CASMTGAGYEQYF	TGTGCCAGTATGACAGGAGCAGGGTACGAGCAGTACTTC
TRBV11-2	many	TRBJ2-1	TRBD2	CASSLDSPAFGLAGSYNEQFF	TGTGCCAGCAGCTTAGATTCCCCAGCTTTCGGACTAGCGGGGTCCTACAATGAGCAGTTCTTC
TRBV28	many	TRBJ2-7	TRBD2	CASSFISGRAYEQYF	TGTGCCAGCAGTTTTATATCGGGGAGGGCCTACGAGCAGTACTTC
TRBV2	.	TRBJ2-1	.	CASTPGTRQFF	TGTGCCAGTACCCCAGGGACACGGCAGTTCTTC
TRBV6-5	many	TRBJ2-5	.	CASGTDHGTQYF	TGTGCCAGCGGAACTGACCATGGGACCCAGTACTTC
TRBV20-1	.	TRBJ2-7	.	CSARDHLGGEQYF	TGCAGTGCTAGAGATCATTTGGGCGGGGAGCAGTACTTC
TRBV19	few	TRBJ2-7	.	CASSIRDGAWEQYF	TGTGCCAGTAGTATAAGAGACGGAGCGTGGGAGCAGTACTTC
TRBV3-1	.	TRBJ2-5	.	CASSLGQLHETQYF	TGTGCCAGCAGCCTGGGGCAGCTCCATGAGACCCAGTACTTC
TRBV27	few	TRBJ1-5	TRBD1	CASSREGQPNQPQHF	TGTGCCAGCAGTAGAGAGGGACAGCCCAATCAGCCCCAGCATTTT
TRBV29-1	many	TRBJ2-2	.	CSVAPSSNTGELFF	TGCAGCGTTGCTCCATCTAGCAACACCGGGGAGCTGTTTTTT
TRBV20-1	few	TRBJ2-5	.	CSARRGQETQYF	TGCAGTGCTAGGAGGGGACAAGAGACCCAGTACTTC
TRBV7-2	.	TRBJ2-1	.	CASSTVGSSHEQFF	TGTGCCAGCAGCACAGTTGGGTCCTCCCATGAGCAGTTCTTC
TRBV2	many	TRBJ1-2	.	CASSTTEVYGYTF	TGTGCCAGCAGTACAACGGAAGTCTATGGCTACACCTTC
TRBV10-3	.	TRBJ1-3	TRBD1	CAISPTGTGATSGNTIYF	TGTGCCATCAGTCCAACCGGGACAGGGGCCACCTCTGGAAACACCATATATTTT
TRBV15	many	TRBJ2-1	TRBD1	CATSRDLLNRDREDNEQFF	TGTGCCACCAGCAGAGACCTATTAAACCGGGACAGGGAGGACAATGAGCAGTTCTTC
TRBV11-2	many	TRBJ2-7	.	CASSPRKIGEQYF	TGTGCCAGCAGCCCTCGGAAAATCGGCGAGCAGTACTTC
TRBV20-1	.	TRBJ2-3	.	CSARFSSTDTQYF	TGCAGTGCTAGATTCAGTAGCACAGATACGCAGTATTTT
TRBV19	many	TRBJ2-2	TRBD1	CASIGTGGTGELFF	TGTGCCAGTATAGGCACAGGGGGGACCGGGGAGCTGTTTTTT
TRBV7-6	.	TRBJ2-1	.	CASSGALSPANEQFF	TGTGCCAGCAGCGGGGCCCTTTCTCCAGCCAATGAGCAGTTCTTC
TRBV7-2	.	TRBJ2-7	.	CASSRDHEQYF	TGTGCCAGCAGTCGAGACCACGAGCAGTACTTC
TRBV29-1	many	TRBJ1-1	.	CSVEEPGLRAFF	TGCAGCGTTGAAGAGCCGGGGCTAAGAGCTTTCTTT
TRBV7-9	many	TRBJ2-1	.	CASSPQGGVVGEQFF	TGTGCCAGCAGCCCCCAGGGGGGCGTGGTGGGTGAGCAGTTCTTC
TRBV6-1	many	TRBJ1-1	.	CASSEARGPTEAFF	TGTGCCAGCAGTGAAGCACGGGGACCCACTGAAGCTTTCTTT
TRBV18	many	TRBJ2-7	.	CASSLGTTYEQYF	TGTGCCAGCTCACTAGGAACAACCTACGAGCAGTACTTC
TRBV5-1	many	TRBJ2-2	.	CASSLPDTGELFF	TGCGCCAGCAGCCTACCGGACACCGGGGAGCTGTTTTTT
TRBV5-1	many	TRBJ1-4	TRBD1	CASSLSGGEEKLFF	TGCGCCAGCAGCTTGTCAGGGGGTGAAGAAAAACTGTTTTTT
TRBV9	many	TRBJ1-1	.	CASSVEVNTEAFF	TGTGCCAGCAGCGTAGAGGTGAACACTGAAGCTTTCTTT
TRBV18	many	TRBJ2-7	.	CASSPGPPGVYEQYF	TGTGCCAGCTCACCGGGTCCTCCAGGGGTCTACGAGCAGTACTTC
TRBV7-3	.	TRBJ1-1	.	CASSFRKGTEAFF	TGTGCCAGCAGCTTCCGAAAGGGCACTGAAGCTTTCTTT
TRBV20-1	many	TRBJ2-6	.	CSALPSGANVLTF	TGCAGTGCCCTACCATCTGGGGCCAACGTCCTGACTTTC
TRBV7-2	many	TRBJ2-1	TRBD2	CASRRTSGAYNEQFF	TGTGCCAGCAGGCGGACTAGCGGGGCTTACAATGAGCAGTTCTTC